This T cell receptor beta chain was documented in a study of OX40 agonist ivuxolimab in advanced cancers. Across the study: The patients' treatment was ivuxolimab, an agonistic anti-OX40 (CD134) antibody. In three patients, partial responses were observed, one with hepatocellular carcinoma and two with cutaneous melanoma.

CDR1 is SGHDT and CDR2 is YYEEEE in the germline V gene. V lost 2 bases and J lost 2; bases outside the gene matches: 10. CDR3 length: 17 residues. Sequencing was performed with immunoSEQ multiplex PCR; in TCRdb, only in-frame clones are kept and a portion is missing. Of 60,000 or so clones in the sample, roughly 81% were seen once. For this clone: Its antigen remains unidentified.

Regarding the study as a whole: Certain nonresponding patients likewise had low normalized T-cell clonal expansion. CD8+ T cells were the subset that, on average, had more expanded clones than CD4+.

V is TRBV5-6 and J is TRBJ2-3, with 8 bases matching TRBD1. This specimen was CD4+ or CD8+ T cells sorted from blood, taken in a trial of the OX40 agonist ivuxolimab. This receptor was identified in an adult with an advanced solid tumor such as melanoma, head and neck, liver or kidney cancer. The CDR3 reads CASSFDLGQGFTDTQYF. CDR3 DNA sequence: TGTGCCAGCAGCTTTGATCTAGGACAGGGATTCACAGATACGCAGTATTTT.